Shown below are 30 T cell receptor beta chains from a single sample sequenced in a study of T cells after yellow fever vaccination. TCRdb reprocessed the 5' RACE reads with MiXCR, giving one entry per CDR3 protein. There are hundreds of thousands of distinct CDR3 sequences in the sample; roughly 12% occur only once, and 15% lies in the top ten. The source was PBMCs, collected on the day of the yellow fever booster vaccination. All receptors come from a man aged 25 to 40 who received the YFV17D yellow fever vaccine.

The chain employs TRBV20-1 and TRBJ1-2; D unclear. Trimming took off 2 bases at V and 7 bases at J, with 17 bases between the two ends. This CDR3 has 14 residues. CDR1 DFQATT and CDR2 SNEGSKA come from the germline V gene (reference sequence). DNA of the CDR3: TGCAGTGCTAGACCCCTCGGGGTAGACTTTGGCTACACCTTC. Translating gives CSARPLGVDFGYTF.

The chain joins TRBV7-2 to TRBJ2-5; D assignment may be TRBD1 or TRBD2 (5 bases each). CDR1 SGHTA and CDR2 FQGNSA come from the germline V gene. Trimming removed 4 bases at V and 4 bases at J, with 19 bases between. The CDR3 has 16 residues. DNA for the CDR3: TGTGCCAGCAGCTCCGGGGCGGCTCGAGGGGCAGAGACCCAGTACTTC. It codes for CASSSGAARGAETQYF.

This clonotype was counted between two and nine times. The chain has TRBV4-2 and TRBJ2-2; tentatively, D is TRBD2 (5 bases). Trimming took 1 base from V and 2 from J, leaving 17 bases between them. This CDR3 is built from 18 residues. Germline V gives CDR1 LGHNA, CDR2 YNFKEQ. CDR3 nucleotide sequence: TGTGCCAGCAGCCAAGGGGAGACCCTTACCCAAAACACCGGGGAGCTGTTTTTT. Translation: CASSQGETLTQNTGELFF.

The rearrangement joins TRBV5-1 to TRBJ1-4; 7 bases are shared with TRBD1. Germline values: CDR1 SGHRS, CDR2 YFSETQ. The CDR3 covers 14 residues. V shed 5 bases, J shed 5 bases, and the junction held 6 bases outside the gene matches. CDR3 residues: CASSGDSRNEKLFF. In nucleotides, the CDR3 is TGCGCCAGCAGTGGGGACAGCAGGAATGAAAAACTGTTTTTT.

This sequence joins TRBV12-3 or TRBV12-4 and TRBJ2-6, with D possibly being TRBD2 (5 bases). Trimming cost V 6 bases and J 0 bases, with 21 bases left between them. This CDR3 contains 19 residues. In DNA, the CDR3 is TGTGCCAGCAGCCCGGACTTGCTCTCCTCTAGCTCTGGGGCCAACGTCCTGACTTTC. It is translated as CASSPDLLSSSSGANVLTF.

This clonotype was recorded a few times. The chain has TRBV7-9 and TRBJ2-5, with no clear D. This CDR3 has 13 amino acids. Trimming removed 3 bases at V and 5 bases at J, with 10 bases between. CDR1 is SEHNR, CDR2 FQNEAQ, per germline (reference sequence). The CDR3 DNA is TGTGCCAGCAGCTTGACACGTCCGGAGACCCAGTACTTC. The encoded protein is CASSLTRPETQYF.

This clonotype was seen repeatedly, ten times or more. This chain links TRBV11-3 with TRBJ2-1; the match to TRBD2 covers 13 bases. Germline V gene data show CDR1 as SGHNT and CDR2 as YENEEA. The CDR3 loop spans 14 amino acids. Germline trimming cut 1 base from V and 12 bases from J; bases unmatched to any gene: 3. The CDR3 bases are TGTGCCAGCAGCTTAGGGACTAGCGGGGGAGGGCAGTTCTTC. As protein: CASSLGTSGGGQFF.

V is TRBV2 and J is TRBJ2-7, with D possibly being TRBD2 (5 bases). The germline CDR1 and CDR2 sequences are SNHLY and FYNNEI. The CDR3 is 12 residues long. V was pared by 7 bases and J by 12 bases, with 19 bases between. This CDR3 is CASTMTPTGSYF. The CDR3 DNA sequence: TGTGCCAGCACCATGACCCCGACGGGGTCGTACTTC.

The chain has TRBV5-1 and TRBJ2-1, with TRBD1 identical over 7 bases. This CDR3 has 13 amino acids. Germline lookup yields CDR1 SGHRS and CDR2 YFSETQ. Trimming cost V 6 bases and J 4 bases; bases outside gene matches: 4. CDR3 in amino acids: CASTGQAYNEQFF. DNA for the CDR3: TGCGCCAGCACCGGACAGGCTTACAATGAGCAGTTCTTC.

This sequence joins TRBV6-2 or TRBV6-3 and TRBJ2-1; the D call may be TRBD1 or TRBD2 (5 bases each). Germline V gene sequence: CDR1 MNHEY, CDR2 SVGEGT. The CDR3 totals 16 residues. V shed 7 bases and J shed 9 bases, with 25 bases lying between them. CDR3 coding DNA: TGTGCCAGCACCCCTACACCCGGGACCCGAGGCGGTGAGCAGTTCTTC. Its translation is CASTPTPGTRGGEQFF.

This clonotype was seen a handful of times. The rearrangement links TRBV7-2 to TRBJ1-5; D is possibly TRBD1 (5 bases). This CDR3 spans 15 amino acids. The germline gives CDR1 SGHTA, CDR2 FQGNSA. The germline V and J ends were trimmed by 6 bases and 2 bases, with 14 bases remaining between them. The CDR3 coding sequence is TGTGCCAGCAGTCAAGGGCGGGACGGCAATCAGCCCCAGCATTTT. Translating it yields CASSQGRDGNQPQHF.

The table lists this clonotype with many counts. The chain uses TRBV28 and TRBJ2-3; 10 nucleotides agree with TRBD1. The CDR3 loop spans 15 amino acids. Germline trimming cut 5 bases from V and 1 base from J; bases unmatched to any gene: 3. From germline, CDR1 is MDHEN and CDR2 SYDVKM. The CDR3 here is CASSRQGAGTDTQYF. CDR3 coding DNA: TGTGCCAGCAGTAGACAGGGGGCTGGCACAGATACGCAGTATTTT. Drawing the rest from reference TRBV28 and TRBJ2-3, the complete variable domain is DVKVTQSSRYLVKRTGEKVFLECVQDMDHENMFWYRQDPGLGLRLIYFSYDVKMKEKGDIPEGYSVSREKKERFSLILESASTNQTSMYLCASSRQGAGTDTQYFGPGTRLTVL.

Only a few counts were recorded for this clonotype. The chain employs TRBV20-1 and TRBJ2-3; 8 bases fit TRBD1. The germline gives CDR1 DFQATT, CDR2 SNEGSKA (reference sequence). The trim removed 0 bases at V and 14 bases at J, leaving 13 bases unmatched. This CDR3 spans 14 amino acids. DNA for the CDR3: TGCAGTGCTAGAGACGACCGGACAGGGTATTATTTGTATTTT. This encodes CSARDDRTGYYLYF.

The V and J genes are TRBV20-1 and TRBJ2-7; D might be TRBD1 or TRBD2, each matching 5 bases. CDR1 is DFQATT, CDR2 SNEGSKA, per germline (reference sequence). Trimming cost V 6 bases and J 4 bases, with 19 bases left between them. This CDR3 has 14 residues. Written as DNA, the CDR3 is TGCAGTGCGCCCCCCCCGGGGACCCTTTACGAGCAGTACTTC. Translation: CSAPPPGTLYEQYF.

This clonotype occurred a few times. CDR3 DNA sequence: TGTGCCAGCAGCCCCCTCAGGGTAAACTATGGCTACACCTTC. Translation: CASSPLRVNYGYTF. The chain joins TRBV7-2 to TRBJ1-2, with a weak D call TRBD1 (5 bases). The CDR3 covers 14 residues. Germline V gene sequence: CDR1 SGHTA, CDR2 FQGNSA. Trimming stripped 5 bases from V and 2 bases from J, with 12 bases between.

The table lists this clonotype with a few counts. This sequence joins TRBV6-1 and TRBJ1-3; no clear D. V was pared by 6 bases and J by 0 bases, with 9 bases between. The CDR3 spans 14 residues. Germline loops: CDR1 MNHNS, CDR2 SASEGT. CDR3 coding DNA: TGTGCCAGCAGAGACACCCACTCTGGAAACACCATATATTTT. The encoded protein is CASRDTHSGNTIYF.

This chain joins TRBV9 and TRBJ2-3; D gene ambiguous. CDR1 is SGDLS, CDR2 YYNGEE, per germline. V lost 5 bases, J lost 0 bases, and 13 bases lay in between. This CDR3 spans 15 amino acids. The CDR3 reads CASRKAASSTDTQYF. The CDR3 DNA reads TGTGCCAGCAGAAAAGCCGCATCTAGCACAGATACGCAGTATTTT.

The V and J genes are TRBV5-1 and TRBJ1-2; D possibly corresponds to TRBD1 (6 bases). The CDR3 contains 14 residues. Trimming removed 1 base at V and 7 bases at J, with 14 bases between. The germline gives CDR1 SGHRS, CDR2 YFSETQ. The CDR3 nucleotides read TGCGCCAGCAGCTTGAGGGGCCAGGGGACTGGCTACACCTTC. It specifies CASSLRGQGTGYTF.

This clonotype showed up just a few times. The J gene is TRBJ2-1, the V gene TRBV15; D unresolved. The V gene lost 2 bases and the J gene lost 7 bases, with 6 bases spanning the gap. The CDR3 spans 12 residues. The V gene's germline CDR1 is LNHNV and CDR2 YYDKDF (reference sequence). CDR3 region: CATSRIMNEQFF. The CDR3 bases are TGTGCCACCAGCAGAATAATGAATGAGCAGTTCTTC.

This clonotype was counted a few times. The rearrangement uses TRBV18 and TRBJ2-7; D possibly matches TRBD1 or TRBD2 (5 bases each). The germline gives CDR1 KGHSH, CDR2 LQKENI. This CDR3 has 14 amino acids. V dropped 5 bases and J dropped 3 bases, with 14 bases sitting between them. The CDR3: CASSAAGTDYEQYF. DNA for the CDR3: TGTGCCAGCTCAGCCGCCGGGACGGACTACGAGCAGTACTTC.

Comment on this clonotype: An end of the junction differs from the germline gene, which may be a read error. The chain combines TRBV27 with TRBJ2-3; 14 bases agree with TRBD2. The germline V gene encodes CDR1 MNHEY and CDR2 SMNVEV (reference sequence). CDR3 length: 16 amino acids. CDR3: CAISSPGTSGSHTQYF. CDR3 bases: TGTGCCATCAGTTCCCCCGGGACTAGCGGGAGCCATACGCAGTATTTT.

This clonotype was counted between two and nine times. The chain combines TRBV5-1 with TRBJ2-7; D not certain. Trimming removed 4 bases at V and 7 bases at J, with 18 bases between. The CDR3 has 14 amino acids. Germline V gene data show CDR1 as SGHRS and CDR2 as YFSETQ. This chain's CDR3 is CASSLGRAIGEQYF. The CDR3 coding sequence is TGCGCCAGCAGCCTCGGACGTGCCATAGGGGAGCAGTACTTC. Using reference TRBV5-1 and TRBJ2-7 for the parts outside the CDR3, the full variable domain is KAGVTQTPRYLIKTRGQQVTLSCSPISGHRSVSWYQQTPGQGLQFLFEYFSETQRNKGNFPGRFSGRQFSNSRSEMNVSTLELGDSALYLCASSLGRAIGEQYFGPGTRLTVT.

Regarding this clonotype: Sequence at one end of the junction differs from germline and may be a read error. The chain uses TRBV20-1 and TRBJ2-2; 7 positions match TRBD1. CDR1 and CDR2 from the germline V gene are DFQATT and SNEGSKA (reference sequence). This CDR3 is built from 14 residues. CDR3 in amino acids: CSAIGTENTEELFF. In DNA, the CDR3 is TGCAGTGCTATAGGGACAGAGAACACCGAGGAGCTGTTTTTT.

CDR3 amino acids: CSARDRDRGLETQYF. In DNA form, the CDR3 reads TGCAGTGCTAGAGACCGGGACAGGGGGCTAGAGACCCAGTACTTC. The chain recombines TRBV20-1 with TRBJ2-5; 12 nucleotides line up with TRBD1. The ends lost 0 bases at V and 4 bases at J; junction bases unmatched: 3. Germline V CDR1 and CDR2: DFQATT, SNEGSKA (reference sequence). The CDR3 spans 15 residues.

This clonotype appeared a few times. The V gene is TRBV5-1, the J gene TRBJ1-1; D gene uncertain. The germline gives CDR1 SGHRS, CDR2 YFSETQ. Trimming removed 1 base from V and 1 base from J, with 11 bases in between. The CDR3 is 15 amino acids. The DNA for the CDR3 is TGCGCCAGCAGCTTGAAGGTTTACGGGAACACTGAAGCTTTCTTT. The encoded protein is CASSLKVYGNTEAFF.

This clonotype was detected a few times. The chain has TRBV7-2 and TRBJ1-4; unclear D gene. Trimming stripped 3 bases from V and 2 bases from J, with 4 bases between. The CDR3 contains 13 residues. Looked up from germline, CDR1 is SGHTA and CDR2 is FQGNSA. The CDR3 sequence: CASSFTTNEKLFF. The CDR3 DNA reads TGTGCCAGCAGCTTCACGACTAATGAAAAACTGTTTTTT.

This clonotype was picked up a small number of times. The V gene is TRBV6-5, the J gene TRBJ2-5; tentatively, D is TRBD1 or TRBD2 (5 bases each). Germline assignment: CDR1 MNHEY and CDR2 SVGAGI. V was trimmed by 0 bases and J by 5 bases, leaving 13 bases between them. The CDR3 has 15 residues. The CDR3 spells CASSYSRGQGETQYF. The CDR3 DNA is TGTGCCAGCAGTTACTCGAGGGGCCAAGGGGAGACCCAGTACTTC.

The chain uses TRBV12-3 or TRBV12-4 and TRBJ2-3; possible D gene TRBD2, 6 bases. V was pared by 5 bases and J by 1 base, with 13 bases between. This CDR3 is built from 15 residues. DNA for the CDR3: TGTGCCAGCAGTCGGACTACGGCACGCACAGATACGCAGTATTTT. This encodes CASSRTTARTDTQYF.

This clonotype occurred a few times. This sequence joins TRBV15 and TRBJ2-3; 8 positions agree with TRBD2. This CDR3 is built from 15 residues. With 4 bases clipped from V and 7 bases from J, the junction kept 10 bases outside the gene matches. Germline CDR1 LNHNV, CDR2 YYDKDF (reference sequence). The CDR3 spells CATSTPLAGRNTQYF. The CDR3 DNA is TGTGCCACCAGCACCCCGCTAGCGGGTCGTAATACGCAGTATTTT.

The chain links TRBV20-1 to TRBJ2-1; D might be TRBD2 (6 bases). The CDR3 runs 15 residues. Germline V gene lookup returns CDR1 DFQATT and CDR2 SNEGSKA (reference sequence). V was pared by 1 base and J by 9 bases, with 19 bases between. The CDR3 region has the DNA TGCAGTGCTAGAGTGCCCGGGGGTCATTTGGGTGAGCAGTTCTTC. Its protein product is CSARVPGGHLGEQFF.